The 17 T cell receptor beta chains below were found in one sample sequenced in a study of T cells after yellow fever vaccination (dated by TCRdb to about 2019). Library preparation used 5' RACE. For sequencing, an Illumina HiSeq 2500 was employed. The raw public data were reprocessed by TCRdb itself: fastp quality trimming at Q25, MiXCR clonotype calling, in-frame beta chains only. When rows share a CDR3 protein, they turn into one entry using the most common DNA and genes. The sample includes 450,000 to 650,000 distinct CDR3 sequences, with 13% observed a single time. The ten largest clones capture about 14% of the sample. The treatment or condition label corresponds to: live attenuated yellow fever vaccine strain. Specimen: PBMCs, collected on the day of the yellow fever booster vaccination. These receptors were collected from a man under 40 who received the YFV17D yellow fever vaccine.

This chain uses TRBV11-2 with TRBJ1-4; maybe TRBD1 (5 bases). V dropped 5 bases and J dropped 3 bases, with 10 bases sitting between them. The CDR3 totals 14 residues. Looked up from germline, CDR1 is SGHAT and CDR2 is FQNNGV. The CDR3 DNA follows: TGTGCCAGCAGCAAGGGGACGTCTAATGAAAAACTGTTTTTT. Translated: CASSKGTSNEKLFF.

This rearrangement joins TRBV20-1 to TRBJ2-7, with TRBD2 identical over 7 bases. Germline V CDR1 and CDR2: DFQATT, SNEGSKA (reference sequence). The CDR3 runs to 14 residues. V was clipped by 8 bases and J by 7 bases; unmatched bases: 17. The CDR3 DNA reads TGCAGTAGACCGACGGGGAGGGCCTTAGGAGAGCAGTACTTC. Amino acids: CSRPTGRALGEQYF.

The sample holds a few counts of this clonotype. The chain links TRBV29-1 to TRBJ2-2; 9 bases align to TRBD2. Losses at the gene ends were 4 bases for V and 0 bases for J; bases not matched to a gene: 3. Germline-derived CDR1 and CDR2 are SQVTM and ANQGSEA. The CDR3 length is 15 residues. This chain's CDR3 is CSVVSSGTNTGELFF. As DNA, the CDR3 is TGCAGCGTTGTTTCTAGCGGGACGAACACCGGGGAGCTGTTTTTT.

The V gene is TRBV2, the J gene TRBJ2-7; 9 positions match TRBD2. V trimming: 7 bases; J trimming: 5 bases; junction bases outside the gene matches: 6. The CDR3 is 13 residues long. Germline CDR1 SNHLY, CDR2 FYNNEI. CDR3 loop: CASIGERGDEQYF. Here the CDR3 DNA reads TGTGCCAGCATCGGGGAGCGGGGGGACGAGCAGTACTTC.

This chain links TRBV5-1 with TRBJ2-1; a weak D match, TRBD1 (6 bases). The CDR3 covers 16 residues. Germline assignment: CDR1 SGHRS and CDR2 YFSETQ. The V end was cut by 0 bases, the J end by 0 bases, with 10 bases between. The DNA for the CDR3 is TGCGCCAGCAGCTTGGGCGGACAGCCCTCCTACAATGAGCAGTTCTTC. It specifies CASSLGGQPSYNEQFF.

This clonotype was detected a few times. The chain employs TRBV7-3 and TRBJ2-1; 7 bases agree with TRBD2. In germline, CDR1 is SGHTA, CDR2 FQGTGA. Trimming at V came to 5 bases and at J to 7 bases, leaving 8 bases not matched to a gene. CDR3 length: 14 amino acids. The CDR3 loop reads CASSRVAGINEQFF. CDR3 bases: TGTGCCAGCAGCCGTGTAGCGGGCATTAATGAGCAGTTCTTC.

This clonotype was seen a few times. The chain is built from TRBV7-2 and TRBJ1-2; possibly TRBD1 for D (5 bases). CDR3 length: 15 amino acids. Germline V gene sequence: CDR1 SGHTA, CDR2 FQGNSA. V was clipped by 0 bases and J by 0 bases, with 8 bases between them. The DNA for the CDR3 is TGTGCCAGCAGCTTAGCGGGGGAGCCTAACTATGGCTACACCTTC. Its protein is CASSLAGEPNYGYTF.

This clonotype turned up a few times. The chain couples TRBV20-1 to TRBJ2-5; TRBD2 aligns across 14 bases. Germline lookup yields CDR1 DFQATT and CDR2 SNEGSKA (reference sequence). This CDR3 has 18 residues. The junction had 17 bases not matched to a gene; V was cut back by 6 bases and J by 5 bases. The CDR3 DNA is TGCAGTGCATGGGGACTAGCGGGAGAGAGAGGGTGGAGGGAGACCCAGTACTTC. Residues: CSAWGLAGERGWRETQYF.

This clonotype was observed a single time. The chain links TRBV6-2 or TRBV6-3 to TRBJ1-1; weak D call: TRBD1 (6 bases). Germline V lookup: CDR1 MNHEY, CDR2 SVGEGT. Trimming removed 6 bases from V and 6 bases from J, with 23 bases in between. This CDR3 region has 16 residues. CDR3 amino acids: CASSTDRPIQGAEAFF. CDR3 in DNA: TGTGCCAGCAGCACCGACAGGCCCATCCAGGGCGCTGAAGCTTTCTTT.

The CDR3 bases are TGTGCCAGCAGTTTCGCCAACGGTGAGGGACTAGCGGACACTAGCACAGATACGCAGTATTTT. It specifies CASSFANGEGLADTSTDTQYF. This chain joins TRBV12-3 or TRBV12-4 and TRBJ2-3; TRBD2 agrees at 11 bases. This CDR3 has 21 amino acids. The junction had 17 bases not matched to a gene; V was cut back by 3 bases and J by 0 bases.

This chain uses TRBV5-4 with TRBJ2-1; TRBD2 aligns across 12 bases. Unmatched junction bases numbered 7, after V lost 2 bases and J lost 10 bases. This CDR3 is built from 15 residues. The germline gives CDR1 SGHNT, CDR2 YYREEE (reference sequence). This CDR3 reads CASSFRLTSGREQFF. The CDR3 DNA sequence: TGTGCCAGCAGCTTCCGTCTTACTAGCGGGAGGGAGCAGTTCTTC. Full variable domain (outside the CDR3, taken from reference TRBV5-4 and TRBJ2-1): ETGVTQSPTHLIKTRGQQVTLRCSSQSGHNTVSWYQQALGQGPQFIFQYYREEENGRGNFPPRFSGLQFPNYSSELNVNALELDDSALYLCASSFRLTSGREQFFGPGTRLTVL.

The V gene is TRBV12-3 or TRBV12-4, the J gene TRBJ2-7, with 10 bases matching TRBD2. The CDR3 covers 17 residues. The junction had 12 bases not matched to a gene; V was cut back by 6 bases and J by 1 base. The CDR3 sequence: CASSPRFASGGSYEQYF. CDR3 nucleotides: TGTGCCAGCAGCCCTAGGTTCGCTAGCGGGGGATCCTACGAGCAGTACTTC.

This clonotype was picked up one time. V gene TRBV19 combines with J gene TRBJ2-3, with 7 bases aligning to TRBD2. Trimming took 7 bases from V and 4 from J; bases not matched to a gene: 5. CDR1 LNHDA and CDR2 SQIVND come from the germline V gene (reference sequence). This CDR3 region has 13 residues. DNA of the CDR3: TGTGCCAGTATGGCGGGAGCACCAGATACGCAGTATTTT. Residues: CASMAGAPDTQYF.

This clonotype has just a few counts. The chain carries TRBV5-4 and TRBJ2-5; D might be TRBD1 (5 bases). This CDR3 region has 13 residues. Trimming shortened V by 2 bases and J by 5 bases, and 10 bases separated the two germline ends. In germline, CDR1 is SGHNT, CDR2 YYREEE (reference sequence). This CDR3 is CASSFKKGETQYF. The CDR3 DNA reads TGTGCCAGCAGCTTTAAGAAGGGGGAGACCCAGTACTTC. Full variable domain (outside the CDR3, taken from reference TRBV5-4 and TRBJ2-5): ETGVTQSPTHLIKTRGQQVTLRCSSQSGHNTVSWYQQALGQGPQFIFQYYREEENGRGNFPPRFSGLQFPNYSSELNVNALELDDSALYLCASSFKKGETQYFGPGTRLLVL.

This clonotype was detected only a few times. This chain uses TRBV5-5 with TRBJ2-7; possibly TRBD2 for D (5 bases). The V and J ends lost 0 bases and 8 bases respectively, with 12 bases between them. The germline V gene has CDR1 SGHKS and CDR2 YYEKEE (reference sequence). The CDR3 has 13 amino acids. CDR3 nucleotide sequence: TGTGCCAGCAGCTTGGCTGGAGGTCGTAAGCAGTACTTC. This codes for CASSLAGGRKQYF.

The V gene is TRBV2, the J gene TRBJ1-5; a possible D gene is TRBD1 (5 bases). V shed 5 bases and J shed 6 bases, with 11 bases lying between them. Germline CDR1 is SNHLY and CDR2 is FYNNEI. The CDR3 contains 13 residues. CDR3 region: CASSSRESQPQHF. Here the CDR3 DNA reads TGTGCCAGCAGTTCCAGGGAGAGTCAGCCCCAGCATTTT.

This clonotype was seen a few times. The chain combines TRBV4-3 with TRBJ1-2, with D uncertain. From germline, CDR1 is LGHNA and CDR2 YSLEER. The CDR3 extends over 15 amino acids. Trimming removed 0 bases at V and 0 bases at J, with 8 bases between. The CDR3 is CASSQDQRANYGYTF. Here the CDR3 DNA reads TGCGCCAGCAGCCAAGATCAGAGAGCTAACTATGGCTACACCTTC.